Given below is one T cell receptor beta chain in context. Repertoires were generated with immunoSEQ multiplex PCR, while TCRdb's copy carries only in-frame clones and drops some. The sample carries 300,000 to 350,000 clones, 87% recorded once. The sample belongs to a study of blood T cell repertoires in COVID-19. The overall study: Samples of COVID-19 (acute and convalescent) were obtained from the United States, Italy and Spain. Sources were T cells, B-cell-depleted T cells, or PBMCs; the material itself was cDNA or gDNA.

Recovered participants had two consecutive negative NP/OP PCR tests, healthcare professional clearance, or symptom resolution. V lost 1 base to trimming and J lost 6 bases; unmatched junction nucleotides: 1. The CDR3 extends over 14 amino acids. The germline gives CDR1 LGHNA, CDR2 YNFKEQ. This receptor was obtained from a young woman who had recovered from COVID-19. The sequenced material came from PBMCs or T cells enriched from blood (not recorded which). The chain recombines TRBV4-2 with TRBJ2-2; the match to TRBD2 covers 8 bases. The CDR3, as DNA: TGTGCCAGCAGCCAAGTAGCGGGGTCCGGGGAGCTGTTTTTT. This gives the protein CASSQVAGSGELFF.